This T cell receptor (beta chain) was found in a study of beta chain features in type 1 diabetes. Study-wide results and caveats: Patients' naive, central memory and Treg TCRB repertoires seemed closer to one another than those of healthy donors.

Every donor had blood drawn once into heparin, around 120 mL on average. Isolation of CD4+ naive, central memory, regulatory and stem cell-like memory cells was achieved by sorting via CD45RO/CCR7/CD25/CD127/CD95/CD27. Sequenced material consisted of expressed TCRB transcripts (all of the isolated RNA was reverse transcribed). Clones were read by immunoSEQ multiplex PCR, and TCRdb kept only the in-frame ones, dropping some. The table shows 150,000 to 180,000 clones, with approximately 8.1% occurring only once. Comments on this clone: The target antigen is unknown.

CDR1 and CDR2 from the germline V gene are SGHRS and YFSETQ. The V and J ends lost 2 bases and 3 bases, in that order; junction bases with no gene match: 4. This CDR3 is 14 amino acids long. The receptor's source is a man aged 18 to 35 in good health. This chain joins TRBV5-1 and TRBJ1-1; 7 bases are a match to TRBD1. Specimen: central memory CD4+ T cells from blood. In DNA form, the CDR3 reads TGCGCCAGCAGCTTAGACAGGGTTGACACTGAAGCTTTCTTT. Protein sequence: CASSLDRVDTEAFF. The full variable domain, its missing parts supplied by reference TRBV5-1 and TRBJ1-1, is KAGVTQTPRYLIKTRGQQVTLSCSPISGHRSVSWYQQTPGQGLQFLFEYFSETQRNKGNFPGRFSGRQFSNSRSEMNVSTLELGDSALYLCASSLDRVDTEAFFGQGTRLTVV.